The 10 T cell receptor beta chains below were found in one sample sequenced in a study of T cell responses to AZD1222 COVID-19 vaccine. Sequencing was performed with immunoSEQ multiplex PCR; in TCRdb, only in-frame clones are kept and a portion is missing. The table has 100,000 or so clones, roughly nine tenths seen once. The sequences come from peripheral blood, collected on day 0 of AZD1222 vaccination. Source of these receptors: an adult in good health.

This clone was seen once. This sequence joins TRBV7-8 and TRBJ1-4, with TRBD1 identical over 8 bases. The V gene end was trimmed by 5 bases and the J gene end by 7 bases; junction bases not matched to a gene: 9. The CDR3 covers 15 residues. Germline CDR1 SGHVS, CDR2 FQNEAQ. The CDR3, as DNA: TGTGCCAGCAGCGTCACGACAGGGGCGCGTGAAAAACTGTTTTTT. It translates to CASSVTTGAREKLFF.

The V gene is TRBV27, the J gene TRBJ2-7; weak D call: TRBD1 (5 bases). The CDR3 has 14 amino acids. Germline V gives CDR1 MNHEY, CDR2 SMNVEV (reference sequence). V lost 6 bases and J 0 bases, leaving 12 bases between the germline ends. The CDR3: CASRRQTSSYEQYF. CDR3 sequence (DNA): TGTGCCAGCAGGAGACAGACGAGCTCCTACGAGCAGTACTTC.

This sequence joins TRBV27 and TRBJ1-4, with 10 bases fitting TRBD1. V shed 5 bases, J shed 2 bases, and the junction held 2 bases outside the gene matches. This CDR3 has 15 amino acids. The germline V gene has CDR1 MNHEY and CDR2 SMNVEV (reference sequence). CDR3 in amino acids: CASSDRGLTNEKLFF. The CDR3 DNA sequence: TGTGCCAGCAGTGACAGGGGGCTTACTAATGAAAAACTGTTTTTT.

DNA for the CDR3: TGCGCCAGCAGCTTGGGACAGGGCTCAACAGATACGCAGTATTTT. It yields the protein CASSLGQGSTDTQYF. The rearrangement uses TRBV5-1 and TRBJ2-3, with 7 bases identical to TRBD1. V trimming: 0 bases; J trimming: 3 bases; junction bases outside the gene matches: 4. The CDR3 has 15 residues. The germline V gene has CDR1 SGHRS and CDR2 YFSETQ.

The chain couples TRBV10-2 to TRBJ2-7, with D possibly being TRBD2 (5 bases). The CDR3 contains 14 residues. Germline CDR1 reads WSHSY; CDR2 reads SAAADI. Trimming took off 2 bases at V and 4 bases at J, with 12 bases between the two ends. The CDR3 DNA sequence: TGCGCCAGCAGTGAGGAGGGTTGGGTTTACGAGCAGTACTTC. Amino acid sequence: CASSEEGWVYEQYF.

CDR3 residues: CASSSDKRNQPQHF. In DNA, the CDR3 is TGTGCCAGCAGCTCTGACAAGCGCAATCAGCCCCAGCATTTT. This chain connects TRBV28 to TRBJ1-5; D is uncertain. The CDR3 is 14 amino acids. Germline V gives CDR1 MDHEN, CDR2 SYDVKM. V lost 6 bases to trimming and J lost 2 bases, with 11 bases between them.

A single count supports this clone. The CDR3, as DNA: TGTGCCAGCAGTTACTCGTACCCCCCAACTAATGAAAAACTGTTTTTT. This encodes CASSYSYPPTNEKLFF. This sequence joins TRBV6-8 and TRBJ1-4, with D hard to call. The CDR3 is 16 residues long. Germline-derived CDR1 and CDR2 are MNHGY and SAAAGT. Trimming shortened V by 0 bases and J by 0 bases, and 8 bases separated the two germline ends.

This clone showed up just once. The CDR3 DNA sequence: TGTGCCAGCAGCTTGGCCGGGCCCTCCTACGAGCAGTACTTC. Protein sequence: CASSLAGPSYEQYF. The chain couples TRBV5-5 to TRBJ2-7; no clear D gene. The CDR3 extends over 14 amino acids. The V end was cut by 0 bases, the J end by 0 bases, with 7 bases between. Per germline, CDR1 SGHKS and CDR2 YYEKEE (reference sequence).

This sequence joins TRBV28 and TRBJ1-3, with D unclear. Per the germline V gene, CDR1 is MDHEN and CDR2 is SYDVKM. The V and J ends lost 6 bases and 3 bases respectively, with 12 bases between them. The CDR3 is made up of 14 amino acids. In nucleotides, the CDR3 is TGTGCCAGCAGCGCCAGGCGGGTTGGAAACACCATATATTTT. It translates to CASSARRVGNTIYF. Full variable domain (missing parts from reference TRBV28 and TRBJ1-3): DVKVTQSSRYLVKRTGEKVFLECVQDMDHENMFWYRQDPGLGLRLIYFSYDVKMKEKGDIPEGYSVSREKKERFSLILESASTNQTSMYLCASSARRVGNTIYFGEGSWLTVV.

The chain links TRBV28 to TRBJ1-5, with D unresolved. The length of the CDR3 is 15 residues. The V end lost 3 bases, the J end lost 2 bases, and 11 bases lay between the germline ends. Germline V gene sequence: CDR1 MDHEN, CDR2 SYDVKM. The CDR3 sequence: CASSFPGGGNQPQHF. CDR3 coding DNA: TGTGCCAGCAGTTTCCCAGGAGGAGGCAATCAGCCCCAGCATTTT. Complete variable domain (other parts from reference TRBV28 and TRBJ1-5): DVKVTQSSRYLVKRTGEKVFLECVQDMDHENMFWYRQDPGLGLRLIYFSYDVKMKEKGDIPEGYSVSREKKERFSLILESASTNQTSMYLCASSFPGGGNQPQHFGDGTRLSIL.